Each of the 25 T cell receptor beta chains below was sequenced from the same sample in a study of blood T cell repertoires in COVID-19. Repertoires were generated with immunoSEQ multiplex PCR, while TCRdb's copy carries only in-frame clones and drops some. In the table there are approximately 270,000 clones, roughly 89% of which are singletons. The specimen was peripheral blood. The receptor source for this set is a man aged 30 to 39 with acute or convalescent COVID-19.

This sequence joins TRBV7-9 and TRBJ2-4; 9 bases match TRBD1. The V and J ends lost 5 bases and 6 bases, in that order; junction bases with no gene match: 5. Germline CDR1 is SEHNR and CDR2 is FQNEAQ (reference sequence). The CDR3 contains 14 residues. In DNA form, the CDR3 reads TGTGCCAGCAGCCCGGGACAGGGAACAAACATTCAGTACTTC. Its translation: CASSPGQGTNIQYF.

A remark on this clone: Different DNA sequences within this sample yield the same CDR3. The chain combines TRBV6-5 with TRBJ1-3; D gene uncertain. Germline V lookup: CDR1 MNHEY, CDR2 SVGAGI. V shed 5 bases and J shed 0 bases, with 5 bases lying between them. The CDR3 totals 13 residues. The CDR3 DNA follows: TGTGCCAGCAGTCGAGGCTCTGGAAACACCATATATTTT. Amino acid sequence: CASSRGSGNTIYF.

A note on this clone: Within the sample, other DNA sequences also encode this same CDR3. The chain links TRBV11-3 to TRBJ2-7, with D possibly TRBD2 on 5 matching bases. The length of the CDR3 is 13 residues. Germline lookup yields CDR1 SGHNT and CDR2 YENEEA. Trimming shortened V by 1 base and J by 3 bases, and 7 bases separated the two germline ends. DNA of the CDR3: TGTGCCAGCAGCTTAGTTCGGGGCTACGAGCAGTACTTC. It specifies CASSLVRGYEQYF.

V is TRBV28 and J is TRBJ1-5; D unclear. The CDR3 spans 13 residues. Per germline, CDR1 MDHEN and CDR2 SYDVKM. V lost 7 bases to trimming and J lost 5 bases, with 12 bases between them. The CDR3 is CASTSPADQPQHF. CDR3 nucleotide sequence: TGTGCCAGCACCAGCCCGGCGGATCAGCCCCAGCATTTT. Full variable domain (outside the CDR3, taken from reference TRBV28 and TRBJ1-5): DVKVTQSSRYLVKRTGEKVFLECVQDMDHENMFWYRQDPGLGLRLIYFSYDVKMKEKGDIPEGYSVSREKKERFSLILESASTNQTSMYLCASTSPADQPQHFGDGTRLSIL.

The CDR3 sequence is CASNPGAETQYF. The CDR3, as DNA: TGTGCCAGCAACCCCGGTGCTGAGACCCAGTACTTC. The chain employs TRBV28 and TRBJ2-5; no firm D call. The V gene's germline CDR1 is MDHEN and CDR2 SYDVKM. CDR3 length: 12 amino acids. V lost 7 bases and J 5 bases, leaving 11 bases between the germline ends.

The V and J genes are TRBV7-9 and TRBJ2-1, with 7 nucleotides matching TRBD2. CDR3 length equals 12 residues. CDR1 and CDR2 (germline): SEHNR, FQNEAQ (reference sequence). V gave up 8 bases and J gave up 9 bases; unmatched junction bases: 7. This CDR3 reads CASARGDSEQFF. The CDR3 coding sequence is TGTGCCAGCGCCCGGGGGGACTCTGAGCAGTTCTTC.

The chain combines TRBV5-1 with TRBJ1-1, with D maybe TRBD1 (5 bases). Between the trimmed V and J ends, which lost 2 bases and 1 base, there was a span of 9 bases. The CDR3 has 14 residues. Germline values: CDR1 SGHRS, CDR2 YFSETQ. Here the CDR3 reads CASSFGQPNTEAFF. The CDR3 nucleotides read TGCGCCAGCAGCTTCGGACAACCGAACACTGAAGCTTTCTTT.

The chain combines TRBV11-2 with TRBJ2-6; TRBD1 might be the D (6 bases). CDR1 and CDR2 from the germline V gene are SGHAT and FQNNGV. Deletions cut 2 bases from V and 0 bases from J, with 8 bases between. This CDR3 is 16 amino acids long. In nucleotides, the CDR3 is TGTGCCAGCAGCTTACTCAGGGGCTCTGGGGCCAACGTCCTGACTTTC. Its translation: CASSLLRGSGANVLTF.

This clone was recorded only once. This CDR3 is also generated by other DNA sequences in the sample. The chain is built from TRBV20-1 and TRBJ2-3; 12 bases align to TRBD2. Trimming took 3 bases from V and 4 from J; bases not matched to a gene: 2. Per germline, CDR1 DFQATT and CDR2 SNEGSKA (reference sequence). CDR3 length: 14 amino acids. The chain's CDR3 is CSASTSGRPDTQYF. As DNA, the CDR3 is TGCAGTGCTAGTACTAGCGGGAGGCCAGATACGCAGTATTTT.

The chain employs TRBV6-5 and TRBJ1-1; 9 bases map to TRBD1. The CDR3 totals 14 residues. V gave up 6 bases and J gave up 6 bases; unmatched junction bases: 8. CDR1 MNHEY and CDR2 SVGAGI come from the germline V gene. In nucleotides, the CDR3 is TGTGCCAGCAGATTACAGGGGGCGCGCTCTGAAGCTTTCTTT. Translating it yields CASRLQGARSEAFF.

This rearrangement joins TRBV7-6 to TRBJ2-5, with 7 positions matching TRBD2. Trimming removed 2 bases from V and 2 bases from J; junction bases left unmatched: 5. The CDR3 sequence is 15 residues long. CDR1 and CDR2 (germline): SGHVS, FNYEAQ. The CDR3 reads CASSLSTSRQETQYF. DNA for the CDR3: TGTGCCAGCAGCTTATCGACTAGCCGACAAGAGACCCAGTACTTC.

The chain carries TRBV5-1 and TRBJ2-7; D gene ambiguous. Trimming pared 4 bases from V and 0 bases from J, leaving 17 bases between. The germline V gene has CDR1 SGHRS and CDR2 YFSETQ. The CDR3 runs 16 residues. The CDR3 nucleotides read TGCGCCAGCAGCCCACCGGAAGACATCCCCTCCTACGAGCAGTACTTC. Translated: CASSPPEDIPSYEQYF.

CDR3 sequence reads: CASSDGGYVTEQFF. CDR3 in DNA: TGTGCCAGCAGTGACGGCGGATACGTTACGGAGCAGTTCTTC. The chain has TRBV2 and TRBJ2-1; the D is unclear. V lost 3 bases, J lost 10 bases, and 16 bases lay in between. Per germline, CDR1 SNHLY and CDR2 FYNNEI. This CDR3 comprises 14 residues.

The gene calls are TRBV5-4 and TRBJ2-2; the match to TRBD1 covers 10 bases. Germline loops: CDR1 SGHNT, CDR2 YYREEE (reference sequence). Trimming at V came to 5 bases and at J to 4 bases, leaving 5 bases not matched to a gene. CDR3 length: 15 amino acids. CDR3 nucleotide sequence: TGTGCCAGCAGTCCGACAGGGGGCTTCACCGGGGAGCTGTTTTTT. This encodes CASSPTGGFTGELFF.

The genes are TRBV29-1 and TRBJ2-3; D tentatively fits TRBD1 or TRBD2 (7 bases each). V shed 7 bases and J shed 2 bases, with 22 bases lying between them. Germline-derived CDR1 and CDR2 are SQVTM and ANQGSEA. CDR3 size: 16 residues. The CDR3: CSGDDRASGSTDTQYF. In DNA, the CDR3 is TGCAGCGGGGACGACAGGGCTAGCGGATCCACAGATACGCAGTATTTT.

Only one count was recorded for this clone. The chain joins TRBV30 to TRBJ1-6; 7 positions agree with TRBD1. Germline V gives CDR1 GTSNPN, CDR2 SVGIG (reference sequence). The CDR3 runs to 15 residues. V was clipped by 2 bases and J by 9 bases; unmatched bases: 10. The CDR3 is CAWSPRQGFSSPLHF. Here the CDR3 DNA reads TGTGCCTGGAGTCCCCGACAGGGATTTTCTTCACCCCTCCACTTT.

The CDR3 DNA is TGTGCCAGCAGTTCTAGCGGAGGACTCTACAATGAGCAGTTCTTC. Translating it yields CASSSSGGLYNEQFF. The V gene is TRBV7-6, the J gene TRBJ2-1; 7 bases fit TRBD2. Trimming removed 6 bases from V and 3 bases from J; junction bases left unmatched: 8. Germline loops: CDR1 SGHVS, CDR2 FNYEAQ. The CDR3 is 15 amino acids. Using reference TRBV7-6 and TRBJ2-1 for the parts outside the CDR3, the full variable domain is GAGVSQSPRYKVTKRGQDVALRCDPISGHVSLYWYRQALGQGPEFLTYFNYEAQQDKSGLPNDRFSAERPEGSISTLTIQRTEQRDSAMYRCASSSSGGLYNEQFFGPGTRLTVL.

This chain joins TRBV10-2 and TRBJ2-7; 8 bases map to TRBD2. The germline V gene encodes CDR1 WSHSY and CDR2 SAAADI. With V trimmed by 8 bases and J by 5 bases, 14 bases remained unmatched. The CDR3 totals 15 residues. The CDR3 bases are TGCGCCAGCTCCCCGAGGGCTAGCGGGTCCCACGAGCAGTACTTC. It codes for CASSPRASGSHEQYF.

The chain has TRBV4-1 and TRBJ2-3; 7 bases map to TRBD1. CDR1 MGHRA and CDR2 YSYEKL come from the germline V gene. The ends lost 4 bases at V and 5 bases at J; junction bases unmatched: 12. This CDR3 is 16 amino acids long. DNA for the CDR3: TGCGCCAGCAGCCCATTACAAAGACAGGGTAGAGATACGCAGTATTTT. Its translation: CASSPLQRQGRDTQYF.

The rearrangement links TRBV30 to TRBJ2-5; maybe TRBD2 (7 bases). The V end was cut by 2 bases, the J end by 7 bases, with 14 bases between. The CDR3 loop spans 13 amino acids. The germline CDR1 and CDR2 sequences are GTSNPN and SVGIG (reference sequence). CDR3 protein: CAWSTTGLGTQYF. The CDR3 nucleotides are TGTGCCTGGAGTACGACAGGACTAGGGACCCAGTACTTC.

V is TRBV2 and J is TRBJ2-5, with 8 positions matching TRBD1. Unmatched junction bases numbered 3, after V lost 5 bases and J lost 4 bases. From germline, CDR1 is SNHLY and CDR2 FYNNEI. The CDR3 is made up of 13 amino acids. The CDR3, as DNA: TGTGCCAGCAGTAAAGACAGGGGAGAGACCCAGTACTTC. Translation gives CASSKDRGETQYF.

This chain uses TRBV5-5 with TRBJ2-6; a weak D match, TRBD1 (5 bases). V was cut by 0 bases and J by 2 bases, with 12 bases left in between. This CDR3 has 17 residues. CDR1 and CDR2 (germline): SGHKS, YYEKEE (reference sequence). The CDR3 DNA reads as TGTGCCAGCAGCTTGGCGGCAGGGAAGGCTGGGGCCAACGTCCTGACTTTC. It encodes CASSLAAGKAGANVLTF.

The chain uses TRBV9 and TRBJ1-6; D uncertain. Germline CDR1 reads SGDLS; CDR2 reads YYNGEE. The CDR3 is made up of 16 amino acids. V lost 1 base and J 6 bases, leaving 14 bases between the germline ends. CDR3 nucleotide sequence: TGTGCCAGCAGCGTAACGGCTTCAGGAGGTAATTCACCCCTCCACTTT. Protein: CASSVTASGGNSPLHF.

The genes are TRBV5-1 and TRBJ2-1, with D tentatively TRBD1 (5 bases). Trimming left V 4 bases short and J 5 bases short, with 13 bases between. The germline gives CDR1 SGHRS, CDR2 YFSETQ. This CDR3 is 14 amino acids long. The CDR3 DNA follows: TGCGCCAGCAGCAAATCACAGGTAAACAATGAGCAGTTCTTC. It codes for CASSKSQVNNEQFF.

The rearrangement joins TRBV30 to TRBJ1-4; D unresolved. The CDR3 runs to 13 residues. The germline gives CDR1 GTSNPN, CDR2 SVGIG (reference sequence). The V and J ends lost 7 bases and 4 bases respectively, with 13 bases between them. The CDR3 nucleotides are TGTGCCTTGGACTCCAGGCTTAATGAAAAACTGTTTTTT. The encoded protein is CALDSRLNEKLFF.